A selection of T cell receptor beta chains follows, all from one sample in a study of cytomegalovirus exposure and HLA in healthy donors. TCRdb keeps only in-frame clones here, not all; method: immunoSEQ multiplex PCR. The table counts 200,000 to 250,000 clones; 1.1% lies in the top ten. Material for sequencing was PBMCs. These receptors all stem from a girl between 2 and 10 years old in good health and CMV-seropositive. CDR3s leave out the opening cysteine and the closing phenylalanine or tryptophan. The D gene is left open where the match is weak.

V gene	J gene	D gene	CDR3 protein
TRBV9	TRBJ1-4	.	ASSVATRRGTVNEKLF
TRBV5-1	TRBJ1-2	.	ASSLEVGNYGYT
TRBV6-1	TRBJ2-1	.	ASSPEGYNEQF
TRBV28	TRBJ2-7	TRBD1	ASSGQGRSSYEQY
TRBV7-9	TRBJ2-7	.	ASSETTGHRYEQY
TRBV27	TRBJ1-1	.	ASSTRQDTEAF
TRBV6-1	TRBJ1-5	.	ASSEGGRPQPQH
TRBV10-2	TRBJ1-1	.	ASSYQGFEAF
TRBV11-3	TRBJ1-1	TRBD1	ASSSSGGVGTEAF
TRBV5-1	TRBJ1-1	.	ASSLDNPNTEAF